This T cell receptor beta chain was observed in a study of blood T cell repertoires in COVID-19. Study overall: Both acute and convalescent COVID-19 samples were obtained from the United States, Italy and Spain. Sample material is recorded as cDNA or gDNA derived from T cells, B-cell-depleted T cells, or PBMCs.

In the original processing: Amplified reference gene primers provided the basis for estimating nucleated cell counts. The data were produced by immunoSEQ multiplex PCR, yet TCRdb's version contains in-frame clones alone and is incomplete. V, J and clone size derive from that table, while D and trimming were established from the DNA sequence. Among some 95,000 clones listed, approximately 86% were seen once. Germline V gene data show CDR1 as MDHEN and CDR2 as SYDVKM. Trimming shortened V by 5 bases and J by 10 bases, and 23 bases separated the two germline ends. The CDR3 runs to 15 residues. This receptor was taken from a man older than 75 with active or convalescent COVID-19. The sequenced material came from peripheral blood. This chain connects TRBV28 to TRBJ1-1; maybe TRBD1 (6 bases). The CDR3 region is CASSTPAEGDKGAFF. The CDR3 region has the DNA TGTGCCAGCAGTACTCCCGCCGAGGGGGACAAAGGAGCTTTCTTT.